This T cell receptor (beta chain) was captured in a study of blood T cell repertoires in COVID-19. Study-level background: Acute and convalescent COVID-19 specimens originated in the United States, Italy and Spain.

This CDR3 region has 14 residues. Trimming pared 3 bases from V and 1 base from J, leaving 7 bases between. Germline loops: CDR1 KGHSH, CDR2 LQKENI. Using immunoSEQ multiplex PCR, the repertoire was profiled, and TCRdb retains in-frame clones only, with some absent. The sample shows 250,000 or so clones, just over 85% of them seen only once. Material: peripheral blood. This chain uses TRBV18 with TRBJ1-3; D remains ambiguous. This TCR was sampled from a man at least 80 years old with acute or convalescent COVID-19. The DNA for the CDR3 is TGTGCCAGCTCACCTTCGGTGTCTGGAAACACCATATATTTT. This codes for CASSPSVSGNTIYF.